This T cell receptor (beta chain) was sequenced for a study of vaccination and CD4 T cells after COVID-19. In the study overall: Nasal swab PCR detected SARS-CoV-2 in convalescent patients; fewer than 10 had mild disease, one severe. Overlapping spike peptides of SARS-CoV-2, HCoV-NL63, HCoV-OC43 and HCoV-229E were used, and cells were stimulated with them.

Oncomine TCR Beta short-read sequencing was applied to DNA from cultured CD4+ T cells. TCRdb passed the PCR reads through MiXCR, listing each CDR3 protein once. The data contain about 13,000 distinct CDR3 sequences, about two fifths of them singletons. Treatment defined: approximately nine-day PBMC culture with coronavirus spike peptide pools or control peptides (ViraFEST assay). The authors replaced half the medium with fresh IL-2 medium on days 3 and 7. In regard to this clonotype: The antigen is unknown.

The sample taken for sequencing was CD4+ T cells from blood, cultured in vitro. The TCR originated in a human donor who had recovered from COVID-19.

For the CDR3, the DNA is TGTGCCAGCAGTTTGGGCGGAGACTACAATGAGCAGTTCTTC. As protein: CASSLGGDYNEQFF. V gene TRBV28 combines with J gene TRBJ2-1; D is undetermined. The CDR3 has 14 amino acids. CDR1 and CDR2 (germline): MDHEN, SYDVKM. Trimming pared 3 bases from V and 3 bases from J, leaving 9 bases between.